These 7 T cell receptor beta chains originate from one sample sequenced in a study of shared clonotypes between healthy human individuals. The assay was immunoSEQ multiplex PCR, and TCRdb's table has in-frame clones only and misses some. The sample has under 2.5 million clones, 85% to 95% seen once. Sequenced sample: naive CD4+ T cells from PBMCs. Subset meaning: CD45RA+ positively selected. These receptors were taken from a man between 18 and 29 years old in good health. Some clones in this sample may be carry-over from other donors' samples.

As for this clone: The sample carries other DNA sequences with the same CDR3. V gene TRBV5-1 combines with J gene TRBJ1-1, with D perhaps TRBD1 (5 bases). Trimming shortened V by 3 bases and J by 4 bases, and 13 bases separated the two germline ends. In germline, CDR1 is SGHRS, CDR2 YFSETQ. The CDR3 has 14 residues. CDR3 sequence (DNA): TGCGCCAGCAGCTCGCGTAGGGGTGGCACTGAAGCTTTCTTT. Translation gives CASSSRRGGTEAFF.

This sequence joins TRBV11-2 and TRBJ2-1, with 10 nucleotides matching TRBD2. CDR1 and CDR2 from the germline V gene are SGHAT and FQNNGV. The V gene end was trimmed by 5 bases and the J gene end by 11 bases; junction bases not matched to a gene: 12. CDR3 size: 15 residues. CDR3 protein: CASSQWSTSGAQQFF. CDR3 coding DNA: TGTGCCAGCAGCCAGTGGTCTACTAGCGGGGCACAGCAGTTCTTC.

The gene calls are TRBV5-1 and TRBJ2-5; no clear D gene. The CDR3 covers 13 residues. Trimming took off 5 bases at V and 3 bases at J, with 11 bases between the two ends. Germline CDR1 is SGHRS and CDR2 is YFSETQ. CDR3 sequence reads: CASSTGQKETQYF. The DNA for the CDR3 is TGCGCCAGCAGTACCGGGCAGAAAGAGACCCAGTACTTC.

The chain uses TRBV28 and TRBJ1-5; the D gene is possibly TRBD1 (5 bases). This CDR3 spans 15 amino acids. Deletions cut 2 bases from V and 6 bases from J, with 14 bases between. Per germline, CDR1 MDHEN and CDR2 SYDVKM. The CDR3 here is CASSLAGFASQPQHF. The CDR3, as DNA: TGTGCCAGCAGTTTAGCAGGGTTTGCAAGTCAGCCCCAGCATTTT.

Here the CDR3 DNA reads TGTGCCAGTAGTAAGATGGGCAGGGGGCCTTCCTACGAGCAGTACTTC. Translation gives CASSKMGRGPSYEQYF. The chain has TRBV19 and TRBJ2-7, with 8 bases identical to TRBD1. V lost 4 bases, J lost 1 base, and 9 bases stayed unmatched. CDR1 LNHDA and CDR2 SQIVND come from the germline V gene (reference sequence). This CDR3 comprises 16 residues.

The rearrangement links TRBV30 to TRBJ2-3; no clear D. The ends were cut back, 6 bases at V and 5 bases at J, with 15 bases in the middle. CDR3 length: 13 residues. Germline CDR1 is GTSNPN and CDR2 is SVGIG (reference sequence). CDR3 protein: CACMKSWGDTQYF. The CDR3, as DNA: TGTGCCTGCATGAAAAGTTGGGGAGATACGCAGTATTTT. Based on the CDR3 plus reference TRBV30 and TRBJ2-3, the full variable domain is SQTIHQWPATLVQPVGSPLSLECTVEGTSNPNLYWYRQAAGRGLQLLFYSVGIGQISSEVPQNLSASRPQDRQFILSSKKLLLSDSGFYLCACMKSWGDTQYFGPGTRLTVL.

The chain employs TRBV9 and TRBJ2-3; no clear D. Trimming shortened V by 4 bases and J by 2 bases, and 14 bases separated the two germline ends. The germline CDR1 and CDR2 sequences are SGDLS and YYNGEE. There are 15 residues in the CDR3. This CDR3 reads CASSTSPSPTDTQYF. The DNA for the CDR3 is TGTGCCAGCAGCACCTCCCCCAGCCCCACAGATACGCAGTATTTT.